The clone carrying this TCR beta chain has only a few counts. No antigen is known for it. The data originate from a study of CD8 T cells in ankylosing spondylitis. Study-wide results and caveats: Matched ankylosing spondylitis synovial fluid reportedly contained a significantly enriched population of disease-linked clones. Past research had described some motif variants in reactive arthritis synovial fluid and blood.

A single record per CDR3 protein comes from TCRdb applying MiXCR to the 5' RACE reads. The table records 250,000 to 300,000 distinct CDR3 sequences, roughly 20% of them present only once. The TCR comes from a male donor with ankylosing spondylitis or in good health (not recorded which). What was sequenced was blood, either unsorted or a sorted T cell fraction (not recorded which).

CDR3 region: CASTRWGSPLHF. As DNA, the CDR3 is TGTGCCAGCACCCGGTGGGGTTCACCCCTCCACTTT. The chain employs TRBV27 and TRBJ1-6, with no clear D. Germline values: CDR1 MNHEY, CDR2 SMNVEV (reference sequence). CDR3 length: 12 amino acids. Trimming stripped 7 bases from V and 9 bases from J, with 10 bases between.